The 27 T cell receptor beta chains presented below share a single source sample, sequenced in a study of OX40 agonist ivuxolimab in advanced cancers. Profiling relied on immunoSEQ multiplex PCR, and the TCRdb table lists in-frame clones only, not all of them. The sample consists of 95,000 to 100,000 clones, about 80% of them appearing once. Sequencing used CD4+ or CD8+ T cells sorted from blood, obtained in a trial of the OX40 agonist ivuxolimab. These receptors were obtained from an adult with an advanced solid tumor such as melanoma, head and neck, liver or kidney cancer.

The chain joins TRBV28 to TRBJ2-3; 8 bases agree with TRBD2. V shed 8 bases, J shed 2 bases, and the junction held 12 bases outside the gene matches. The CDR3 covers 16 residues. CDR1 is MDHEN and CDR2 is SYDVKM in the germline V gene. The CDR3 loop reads CASGGGGRSNTDTQYF. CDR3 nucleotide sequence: TGTGCCAGCGGAGGAGGCGGGAGGTCGAACACAGATACGCAGTATTTT.

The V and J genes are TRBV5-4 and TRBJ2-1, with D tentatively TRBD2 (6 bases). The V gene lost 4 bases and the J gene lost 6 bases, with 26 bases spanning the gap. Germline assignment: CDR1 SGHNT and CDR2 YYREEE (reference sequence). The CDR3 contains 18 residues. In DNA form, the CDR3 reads TGTGCCAGCAGCCCAGCGGGCCCCGGGGGAGCGACCCGCAATGAGCAGTTCTTC. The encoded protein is CASSPAGPGGATRNEQFF.

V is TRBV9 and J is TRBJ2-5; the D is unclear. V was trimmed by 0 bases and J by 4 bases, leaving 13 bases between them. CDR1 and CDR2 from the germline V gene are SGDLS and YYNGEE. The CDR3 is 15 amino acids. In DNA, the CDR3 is TGTGCCAGCAGCGTAGAGGGAAATCAGGCAGAGACCCAGTACTTC. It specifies CASSVEGNQAETQYF.

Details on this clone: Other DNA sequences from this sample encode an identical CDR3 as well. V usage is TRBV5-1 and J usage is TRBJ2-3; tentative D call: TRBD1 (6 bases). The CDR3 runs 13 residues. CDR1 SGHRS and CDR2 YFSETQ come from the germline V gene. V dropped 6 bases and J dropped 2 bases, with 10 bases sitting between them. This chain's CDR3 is CASMGTNTDTQYF. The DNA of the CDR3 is TGCGCCAGCATGGGGACAAACACAGATACGCAGTATTTT.

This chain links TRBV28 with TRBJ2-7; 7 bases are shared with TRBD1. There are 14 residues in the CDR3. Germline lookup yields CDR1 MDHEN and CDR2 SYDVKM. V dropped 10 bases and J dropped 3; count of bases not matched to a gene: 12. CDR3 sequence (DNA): TGTGCCATCCAGGCCGGGACAGCGAACTACGAGCAGTACTTC. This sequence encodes CAIQAGTANYEQYF.

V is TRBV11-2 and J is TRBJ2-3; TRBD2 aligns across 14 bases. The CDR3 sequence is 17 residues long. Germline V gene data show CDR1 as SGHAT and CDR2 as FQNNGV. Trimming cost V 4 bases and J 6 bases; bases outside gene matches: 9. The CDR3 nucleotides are TGTGCCAGCAGCTCGCTCTTAGGGACTAGCGGGGGTGATACGCAGTATTTT. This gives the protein CASSSLLGTSGGDTQYF.

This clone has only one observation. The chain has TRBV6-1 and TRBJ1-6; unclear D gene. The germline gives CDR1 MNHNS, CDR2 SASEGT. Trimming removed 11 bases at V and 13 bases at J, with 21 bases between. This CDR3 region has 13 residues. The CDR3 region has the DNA TGTGCCGGGGAGTTCAATCCCGTCCTCCCCCTCCACTTT. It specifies CAGEFNPVLPLHF.

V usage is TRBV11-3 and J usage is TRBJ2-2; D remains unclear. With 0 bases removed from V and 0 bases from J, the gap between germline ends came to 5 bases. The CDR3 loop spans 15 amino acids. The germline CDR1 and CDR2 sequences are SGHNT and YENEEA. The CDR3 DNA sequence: TGTGCCAGCAGCTTAGAATGCTCGAACACCGGGGAGCTGTTTTTT. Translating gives CASSLECSNTGELFF. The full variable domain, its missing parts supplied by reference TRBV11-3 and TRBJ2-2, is EAGVVQSPRYKIIEKKQPVAFWCNPISGHNTLYWYLQNLGQGPELLIRYENEEAVDDSQLPKDRFSAERLKGVDSTLKIQPAELGDSAVYLCASSLECSNTGELFFGEGSRLTVL.

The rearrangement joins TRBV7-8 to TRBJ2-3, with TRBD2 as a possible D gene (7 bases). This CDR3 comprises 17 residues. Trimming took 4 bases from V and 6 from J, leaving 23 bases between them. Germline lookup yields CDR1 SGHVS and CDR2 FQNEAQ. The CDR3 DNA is TGTGCCAGCAGCTCCCCTGTTCGTCGGGGGGCCGGGGATACGCAGTATTTT. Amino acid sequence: CASSSPVRRGAGDTQYF.

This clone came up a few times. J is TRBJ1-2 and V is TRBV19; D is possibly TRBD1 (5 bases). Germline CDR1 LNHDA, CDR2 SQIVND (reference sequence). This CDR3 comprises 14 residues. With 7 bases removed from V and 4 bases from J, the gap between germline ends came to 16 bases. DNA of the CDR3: TGTGCCAGTATCGGATGGGGGGGACTCTATGGCTACACCTTC. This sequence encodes CASIGWGGLYGYTF.

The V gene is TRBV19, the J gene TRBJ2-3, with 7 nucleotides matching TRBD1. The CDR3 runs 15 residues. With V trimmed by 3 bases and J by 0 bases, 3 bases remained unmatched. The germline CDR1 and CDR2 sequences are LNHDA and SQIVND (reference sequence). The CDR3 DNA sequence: TGTGCCAGTAGTATCGAGGGGGCGAGCACAGATACGCAGTATTTT. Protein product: CASSIEGASTDTQYF.

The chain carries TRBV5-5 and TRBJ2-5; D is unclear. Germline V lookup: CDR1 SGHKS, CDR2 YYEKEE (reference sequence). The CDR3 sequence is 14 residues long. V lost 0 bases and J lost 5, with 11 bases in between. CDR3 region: CASSLAPKSETQYF. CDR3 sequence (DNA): TGTGCCAGCAGCTTGGCCCCCAAGTCGGAGACCCAGTACTTC.

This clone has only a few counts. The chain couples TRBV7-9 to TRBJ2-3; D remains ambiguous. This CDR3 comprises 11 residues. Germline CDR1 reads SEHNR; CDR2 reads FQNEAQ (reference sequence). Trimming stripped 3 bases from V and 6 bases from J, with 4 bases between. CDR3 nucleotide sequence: TGTGCCAGCAGCTTCAGGGATACGCAGTATTTT. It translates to CASSFRDTQYF.

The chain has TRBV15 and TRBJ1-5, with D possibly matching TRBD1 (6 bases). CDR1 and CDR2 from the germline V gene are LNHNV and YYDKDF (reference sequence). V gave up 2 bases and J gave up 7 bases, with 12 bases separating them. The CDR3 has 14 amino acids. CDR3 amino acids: CATSRTGLRQPQHF. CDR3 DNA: TGTGCCACCAGCAGAACAGGGTTACGGCAGCCCCAGCATTTT.

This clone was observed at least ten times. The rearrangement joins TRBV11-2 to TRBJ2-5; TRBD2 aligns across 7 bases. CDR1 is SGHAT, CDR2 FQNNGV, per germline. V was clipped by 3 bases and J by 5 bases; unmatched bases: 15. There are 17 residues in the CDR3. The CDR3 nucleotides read TGTGCCAGCAGCTTTGGGAGCGGGACCTCCTTCGGCGAGACCCAGTACTTC. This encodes CASSFGSGTSFGETQYF.

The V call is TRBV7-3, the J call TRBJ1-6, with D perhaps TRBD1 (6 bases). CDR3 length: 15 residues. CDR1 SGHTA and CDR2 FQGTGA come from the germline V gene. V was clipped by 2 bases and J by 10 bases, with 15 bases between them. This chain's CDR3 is CASSLDSQGNSPLHF. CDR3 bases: TGTGCCAGCAGCTTAGATTCCCAGGGGAACTCACCCCTCCACTTT.

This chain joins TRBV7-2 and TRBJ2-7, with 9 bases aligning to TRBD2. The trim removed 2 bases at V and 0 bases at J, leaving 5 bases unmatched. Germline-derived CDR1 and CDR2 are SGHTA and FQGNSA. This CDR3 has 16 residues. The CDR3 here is CASSLQSGGPSYEQYF. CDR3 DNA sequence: TGTGCCAGCAGCTTACAGAGCGGGGGGCCCTCCTACGAGCAGTACTTC.

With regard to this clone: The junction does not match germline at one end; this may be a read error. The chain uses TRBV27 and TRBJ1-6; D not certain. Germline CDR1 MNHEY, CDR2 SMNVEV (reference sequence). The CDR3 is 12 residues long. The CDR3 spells CASSPYSSPLHF. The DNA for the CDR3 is TGTGCCAGCAGTCCCTATAGTTCACCCCTCCACTTT.

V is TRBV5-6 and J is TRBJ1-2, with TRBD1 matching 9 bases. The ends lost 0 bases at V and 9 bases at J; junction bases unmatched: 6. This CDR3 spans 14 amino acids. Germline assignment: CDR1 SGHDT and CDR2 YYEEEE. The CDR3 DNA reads TGTGCCAGCAGCTTGGCGGGACAGGGATATCGCTACACCTTC. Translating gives CASSLAGQGYRYTF.

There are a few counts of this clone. CDR3 protein: CASSLGMANYGYTF. In nucleotides, the CDR3 is TGTGCCAGCAGCTTAGGGATGGCTAACTATGGCTACACCTTC. The chain is built from TRBV7-9 and TRBJ1-2; D uncertain. V was cut by 1 base and J by 0 bases, with 6 bases left in between. The germline V gene has CDR1 SEHNR and CDR2 FQNEAQ (reference sequence). The CDR3 sequence is 14 residues long.

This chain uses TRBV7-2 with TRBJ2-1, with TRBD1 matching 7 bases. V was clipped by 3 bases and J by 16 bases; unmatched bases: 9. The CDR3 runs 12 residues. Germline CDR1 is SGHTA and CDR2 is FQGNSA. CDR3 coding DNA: TGTGCCAGCAGCTTGTGGAACAGGGGTTTCTTCTTC. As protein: CASSLWNRGFFF.

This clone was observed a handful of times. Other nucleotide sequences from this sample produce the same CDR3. The CDR3 DNA follows: TGTGCCAGCAGCTTAGGTGGGACAGGGAACACTGAAGCTTTCTTT. As protein: CASSLGGTGNTEAFF. The V and J genes are TRBV7-2 and TRBJ1-1; 8 bases agree with TRBD1. The CDR3 extends over 15 amino acids. V lost 1 base and J lost 1; bases outside the gene matches: 2. Germline V gene lookup returns CDR1 SGHTA and CDR2 FQGNSA. Full variable domain (outside the CDR3, taken from reference TRBV7-2 and TRBJ1-1): GAGVSQSPSNKVTEKGKDVELRCDPISGHTALYWYRQSLGQGLEFLIYFQGNSAPDKSGLPSDRFSAERTGGSVSTLTIQRTQQEDSAVYLCASSLGGTGNTEAFFGQGTRLTVV.

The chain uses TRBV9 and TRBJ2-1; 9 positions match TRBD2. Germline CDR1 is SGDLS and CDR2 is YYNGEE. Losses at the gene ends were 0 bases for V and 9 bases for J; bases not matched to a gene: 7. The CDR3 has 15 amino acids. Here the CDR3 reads CASSVESGRSGEQFF. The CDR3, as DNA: TGTGCCAGCAGCGTAGAGAGCGGGAGGTCCGGTGAGCAGTTCTTC.

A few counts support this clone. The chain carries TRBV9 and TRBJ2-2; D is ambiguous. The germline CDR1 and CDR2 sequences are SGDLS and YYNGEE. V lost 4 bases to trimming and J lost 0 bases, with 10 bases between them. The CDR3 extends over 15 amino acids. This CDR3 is CASSPPRANTGELFF. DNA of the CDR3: TGTGCCAGCAGCCCTCCAAGGGCGAACACCGGGGAGCTGTTTTTT.

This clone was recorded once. CDR3 coding DNA: TGTGCCAGCAGGGGGTCTAGCAATTCACCCCTCCACTTT. It is translated as CASRGSSNSPLHF. The chain carries TRBV6-1 and TRBJ1-6, with D hard to call. Germline V gene sequence: CDR1 MNHNS, CDR2 SASEGT. The CDR3 has 13 amino acids. The V and J ends lost 6 bases and 7 bases respectively, with 10 bases between them.

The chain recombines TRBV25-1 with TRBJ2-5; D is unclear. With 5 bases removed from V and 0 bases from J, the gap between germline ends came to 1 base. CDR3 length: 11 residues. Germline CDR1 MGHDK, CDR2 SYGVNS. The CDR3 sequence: CASSYQETQYF. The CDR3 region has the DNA TGTGCCAGCAGTTACCAAGAGACCCAGTACTTC.

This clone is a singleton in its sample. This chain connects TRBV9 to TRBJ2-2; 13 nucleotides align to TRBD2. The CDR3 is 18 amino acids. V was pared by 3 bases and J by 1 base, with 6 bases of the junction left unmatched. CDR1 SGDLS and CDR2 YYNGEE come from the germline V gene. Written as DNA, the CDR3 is TGTGCCAGCAGCGCCGGACTAGCGGGGGACCGGAACACCGGGGAGCTGTTTTTT. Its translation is CASSAGLAGDRNTGELFF.